This T cell receptor (beta chain) was recorded in a study of blood T cell repertoires in COVID-19. Clones were read by immunoSEQ multiplex PCR, and TCRdb kept only the in-frame ones, dropping some. The top ten hold 18% of the sample, which has about 160,000 clones, 90% seen once. The CDR3 is 15 residues long. CDR1 is SGDLS and CDR2 is YYNGEE in the germline V gene. V was clipped by 0 bases and J by 6 bases, with 12 bases between them. The V and J genes are TRBV9 and TRBJ2-2; weak D call: TRBD1 (6 bases). The source of this sequence is a man in his fifties or sixties with active or convalescent COVID-19. Sequencing was performed on peripheral blood. The CDR3 loop is CASSVGAGDAGELFF. The CDR3 bases are TGTGCCAGCAGCGTAGGGGCAGGGGACGCCGGGGAGCTGTTTTTT.